Below, 14 T cell receptor beta chains from the same sample are listed, as sequenced in a study of T cell clonality in common variable immunodeficiency (dated by TCRdb to about 2015). The library relied on the immunoSEQ multiplex PCR assay. The clones in this table, taken by TCRdb from immuneACCESS, are in-frame only. Not every clone is retained; where verified, under half of the shortfall comes from an unresolved V gene, and the cause of the rest is unknown. The table gives tens of thousands of clones for this sample, with none occurring only once. Around 0.87% of the sample belongs to the ten largest clones. Sequenced: peripheral blood mononuclear cells. Every receptor here comes from a person aged 18 to 69 in good health.

This clone occurred many times. The read halts 3 residues ahead of the CDR3 end, with the missing end drawn from the germline J gene. V is TRBV11-2 and J is TRBJ1-5, with TRBD1 matching over 12 bases. The V and J ends lost 5 bases and 7 bases, in that order; junction bases with no gene match: 6. The V gene's germline CDR1 is SGHAT and CDR2 FQNNGV. CDR3 length: 15 amino acids. The CDR3 here is CASSDGTGGGQPQHF. The CDR3 bases that were read are TGTGCCAGCAGCGACGGGACAGGGGGCGGGCAGCCC.

This clone was found many times. The CDR3 end lies 3 residues beyond the end of the read and is filled in from the germline J gene. The V gene is TRBV15, the J gene TRBJ1-5; TRBD1 matches at 7 bases. This CDR3 region has 15 residues. Trimming at V came to 3 bases and at J to 7 bases, leaving 9 bases not matched to a gene. Germline CDR1 LNHNV, CDR2 YYDKDF (reference sequence). The CDR3 DNA, read in part, is TGTGCCACCAGCAGCCCCCAGGGGGGATGGCAGCCC. Translated: CATSSPQGGWQP. The CDR3 in its entirety is CATSSPQGGWQPQHF.

This clone was detected many times. The CDR3 extends 3 residues past the end of the read, so its final part is completed from the germline J gene. V is TRBV5-3 and J is TRBJ2-2; D not certain. TRBV5-3 is sorted into the ORF group, with uncertain function. Trimming removed 3 bases at V and 0 bases at J, with 9 bases between. The CDR3 runs to 15 residues. The CDR3 DNA, read in part, is TGTGCCAGAAGCTCCAGGTGCGCGAACACCGGGGAG. Protein product: CARSSRCANTGE. The full CDR3 protein reads CARSSRCANTGELFF.

With regard to this clone: This may stem from a read error, because a much larger clone lies one nucleotide away. The DNA ends 3 residues before the CDR3 does, and the rest of the CDR3 is filled in from the germline J gene. This sample also contains other DNA sequences that code for the same CDR3. The J gene is TRBJ1-5, the V gene TRBV19; 7 positions agree with TRBD1. V shed 8 bases, J shed 1 base, and the junction held 5 bases outside the gene matches. There are 14 residues in the CDR3. Germline CDR1 is LNHDA and CDR2 is SQIVND (reference sequence). The sequenced CDR3 bases are TGTGCCAGTTTTTTACAGGGGAGCAATCAGCCC. Translating it yields CASFLQGSNQP. The entire CDR3 protein reads CASFLQGSNQPQHF.

This clone was recorded many times. The CDR3 is cut off 3 residues early in the read; its end comes from the germline J gene. The chain combines TRBV6-2 or TRBV6-3 with TRBJ2-3; a weak D match, TRBD1 (6 bases). The V gene's germline CDR1 is MNHEY and CDR2 SVGEGT. The CDR3 is 14 residues long. V lost 6 bases and J 2 bases, leaving 12 bases between the germline ends. The CDR3 bases that were read are TGTGCCAGCAGACTGACAGGATTCACAGATACG. It yields the protein CASRLTGFTDT. Given in full, the CDR3 is CASRLTGFTDTQYF.

In this sample, this clone turned up many times. With the read ending 3 residues before the CDR3 end, the germline J gene is used to fill in that end. The chain joins TRBV12-3 or TRBV12-4 to TRBJ2-1; tentatively, D is TRBD1 (6 bases). The V and J ends lost 4 bases and 4 bases respectively, with 17 bases between them. There are 16 residues in the CDR3. Partial CDR3 DNA: TGTGCCAGCAGTTCAAGGACAGTCTTGGGGTACAATGAG. Its translation is CASSSRTVLGYNE. The whole CDR3 protein is CASSSRTVLGYNEQFF.

This clone was seen repeatedly, ten times or more. Read coverage stops 3 residues before the CDR3 terminus; the germline J gene supplies the remainder. V usage is TRBV29-1 and J usage is TRBJ1-1; D might be TRBD1 (5 bases). The CDR3 loop spans 9 amino acids. Germline V gene sequence: CDR1 SQVTM, CDR2 ANQGSEA. The chain's CDR3 is CSVEQGAFF. The sequenced CDR3 bases are TGCAGCGTTGAGCAGGGT.

This clone was seen at least ten times. The read finishes 3 residues shy of the CDR3 end, and the germline J gene is used to complete it. The V gene is TRBV18, the J gene TRBJ1-1; D gene uncertain. CDR3 length: 13 residues. Germline values: CDR1 KGHSH, CDR2 LQKENI. V was pared by 0 bases and J by 4 bases, with 6 bases between. The CDR3 spells CASSPPRGTEAFF. The sequenced part of the CDR3 DNA is TGTGCCAGCTCACCACCTCGGGGCACTGAA.

This clone has a count of ten or more. The CDR3 extends 3 residues past the end of the read, so its final part is completed from the germline J gene. The genes are TRBV20-1 and TRBJ2-5; 10 nucleotides line up with TRBD2. Looked up from germline, CDR1 is DFQATT and CDR2 is SNEGSKA (reference sequence). Trimming removed 3 bases from V and 5 bases from J; junction bases left unmatched: 3. This CDR3 has 13 residues. CDR3 loop: CSARPAGGETQYF. The part of the CDR3 DNA that was read is TGCAGTGCTAGGCCAGCGGGAGGGGAGACC.

This clone was seen a handful of times. Partial CDR3 DNA: TGTGCCAGCAGGGGACTAGCGGGGGGGAACACCGGGGAG. It is translated as CASRGLAGGNTGE. The whole CDR3 is CASRGLAGGNTGELFF. The chain joins TRBV2 to TRBJ2-2; 15 positions match TRBD2. Sequencing ends 3 residues short of the CDR3 end; the germline J gene provides the rest. V lost 6 bases and J lost 1; bases outside the gene matches: 0. CDR1 and CDR2 from the germline V gene are SNHLY and FYNNEI. The CDR3 covers 16 residues.

This clone was seen repeatedly, ten times or more. The CDR3 end falls 3 residues outside the read, so it is completed with the germline J gene. The rearrangement joins TRBV5-1 to TRBJ2-5; the D gene is possibly TRBD2 (6 bases). CDR3 size: 14 residues. Germline values: CDR1 SGHRS, CDR2 YFSETQ. Trimming removed 2 bases at V and 1 base at J, with 9 bases between. This CDR3 is CASSFSGVQETQYF. Partial CDR3 DNA: TGCGCCAGCAGCTTTAGCGGAGTCCAAGAGACC. The full variable domain, completed using reference TRBV5-1 and TRBJ2-5, is KAGVTQTPRYLIKTRGQQVTLSCSPISGHRSVSWYQQTPGQGLQFLFEYFSETQRNKGNFPGRFSGRQFSNSRSEMNVSTLELGDSALYLCASSFSGVQETQYFGPGTRLLVL.

This clone was recorded at least ten times. With the read ending 3 residues before the CDR3 end, the germline J gene is used to fill in that end. This sequence joins TRBV7-2 and TRBJ2-7; 11 bases align to TRBD1. The CDR3 covers 15 residues. V lost 5 bases and J lost 2; bases outside the gene matches: 5. Per the germline V gene, CDR1 is SGHTA and CDR2 is FQGNSA. The CDR3 region is CASSRGTGGAYEQYF. The part of the CDR3 DNA that was read is TGTGCCAGCAGCCGAGGGACAGGGGGAGCCTACGAG.

This clone has a count of ten or more. The read gets to within 3 residues of the CDR3 end, and the germline J gene fills in the rest. This chain joins TRBV20-1 and TRBJ2-5; 12 nucleotides agree with TRBD2. The CDR3 loop spans 15 amino acids. Germline V gives CDR1 DFQATT, CDR2 SNEGSKA (reference sequence). V lost 2 bases to trimming and J lost 5 bases; unmatched junction nucleotides: 6. CDR3 region: CSARPRTSGTETQYF. The covered CDR3 bases are TGCAGTGCTAGACCACGGACTAGCGGGACTGAGACC.

The sample holds many counts of this clone. The read halts 3 residues ahead of the CDR3 end, with the missing end drawn from the germline J gene. The V call is TRBV5-1, the J call TRBJ2-4; possible D gene TRBD1, 7 bases. The CDR3 length is 17 residues. CDR1 SGHRS and CDR2 YFSETQ come from the germline V gene. With 1 base removed from V and 3 bases from J, the gap between germline ends came to 17 bases. Partial CDR3 DNA: TGCGCCAGCAGCTTGAGTGGACCCCAGGGGGGCAAAAACATT. Translated, it gives CASSLSGPQGGKNI. The complete CDR3 sequence is CASSLSGPQGGKNIQYF.